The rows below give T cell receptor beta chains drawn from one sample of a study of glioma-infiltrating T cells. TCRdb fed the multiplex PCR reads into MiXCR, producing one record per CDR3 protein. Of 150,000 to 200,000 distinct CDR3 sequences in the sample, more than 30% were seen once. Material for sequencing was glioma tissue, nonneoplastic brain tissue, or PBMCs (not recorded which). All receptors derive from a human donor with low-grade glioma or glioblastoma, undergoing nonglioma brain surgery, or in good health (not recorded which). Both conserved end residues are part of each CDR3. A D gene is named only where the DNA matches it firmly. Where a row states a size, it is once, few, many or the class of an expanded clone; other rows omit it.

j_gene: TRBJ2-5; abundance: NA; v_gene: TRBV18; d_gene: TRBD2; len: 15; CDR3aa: CASLPLQGGVETQYF; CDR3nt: TGTGCCAGCTTACCTCTCCAGGGAGGGGTCGAGACCCAGTACTTC
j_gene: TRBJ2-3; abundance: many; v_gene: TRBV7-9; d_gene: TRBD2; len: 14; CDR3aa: CASRPGTRTDTQYF; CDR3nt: TGTGCCAGCAGACCAGGGACTAGAACAGATACGCAGTATTTT
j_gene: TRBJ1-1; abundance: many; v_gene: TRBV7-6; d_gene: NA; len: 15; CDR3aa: CASSAPGPLNTEAFF; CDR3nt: TGTGCCAGCAGCGCGCCGGGCCCTTTGAACACTGAAGCTTTCTTT
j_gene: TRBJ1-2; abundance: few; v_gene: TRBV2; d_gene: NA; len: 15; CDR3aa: CASSFRALSNYGYTF; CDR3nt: TGTGCCAGCAGCTTCCGGGCCCTATCTAACTATGGCTACACCTTC
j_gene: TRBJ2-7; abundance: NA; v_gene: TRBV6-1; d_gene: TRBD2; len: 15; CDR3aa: CASSEGTGGSYEQYF; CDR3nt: TGTGCCAGCAGTGAAGGAACGGGAGGATCCTACGAGCAGTACTTC
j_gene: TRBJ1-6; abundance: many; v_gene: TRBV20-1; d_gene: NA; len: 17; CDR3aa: CSALKTGSEGDNSPLHF; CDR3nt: TGCAGTGCCCTGAAGACAGGCTCGGAAGGGGATAATTCACCCCTCCACTTT
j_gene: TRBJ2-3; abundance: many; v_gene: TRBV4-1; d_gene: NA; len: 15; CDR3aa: CASSQQGTLTDTQYF; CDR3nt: TGCGCCAGCAGCCAACAGGGGACCCTCACAGATACGCAGTATTTT
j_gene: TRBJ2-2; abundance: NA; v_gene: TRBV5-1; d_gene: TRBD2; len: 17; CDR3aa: CASRLVSGTTITGELFF; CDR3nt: TGCGCCAGCAGATTGGTGTCCGGGACTACAATCACCGGGGAGCTGTTTTTT
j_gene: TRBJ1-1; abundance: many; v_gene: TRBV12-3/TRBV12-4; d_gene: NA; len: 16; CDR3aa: CASSSPLGLSGTEAFF; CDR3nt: TGTGCCAGCAGTTCCCCCCTCGGGCTAAGCGGGACTGAAGCTTTCTTT
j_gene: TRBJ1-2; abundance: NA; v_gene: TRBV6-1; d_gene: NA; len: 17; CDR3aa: CVSSSLLPGTPYYGHTF; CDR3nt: TGTGTCAGCAGCTCGCTATTGCCCGGGACACCCTACTATGGCCACACCTTC